This passage covers 31 T cell receptor beta chains from one sample sequenced in a study of T cells after yellow fever vaccination. TCRdb processed the 5' RACE reads anew with MiXCR; each CDR3 protein has one entry. The table records 100,000 to 150,000 distinct CDR3 sequences, almost 9% of them present only once. Material: CD8+ T cells sorted from PBMCs, obtained on the day of the yellow fever booster vaccination. The source of these receptors is a man in his late teens or twenties who received the YFV17D yellow fever vaccine.

This clonotype was picked up a small number of times. The chain combines TRBV25-1 with TRBJ1-5; D may be TRBD1 (6 bases). The CDR3 has 17 residues. V dropped 2 bases and J dropped 4 bases, with 18 bases sitting between them. Germline loops: CDR1 MGHDK, CDR2 SYGVNS. The CDR3 region has the DNA TGTGCCAGCAGTGAAATACGGGGGGGGCTAGTGAATCAGCCCCAGCATTTT. It yields the protein CASSEIRGGLVNQPQHF. The variable domain in full, completed from reference TRBV25-1 and TRBJ1-5, reads EADIYQTPRYLVIGTGKKITLECSQTMGHDKMYWYQQDPGMELHLIHYSYGVNSTEKGDLSSESTVSRIRTEHFPLTLESARPSHTSQYLCASSEIRGGLVNQPQHFGDGTRLSIL.

In this sample, this clonotype turned up a few times. The CDR3, as DNA: TGCGCCAGCAGCGCCCCCCAGGGGCCCGGCACTGAAGCTTTCTTT. Translating it yields CASSAPQGPGTEAFF. This chain links TRBV4-1 with TRBJ1-1, with D perhaps TRBD1 (6 bases). Per germline, CDR1 MGHRA and CDR2 YSYEKL. Trimming took 5 bases from V and 4 from J, leaving 17 bases between them. The CDR3 sequence is 15 residues long.

The chain couples TRBV9 to TRBJ2-1; a weak D match, TRBD2 (7 bases). The CDR3 contains 15 residues. In germline, CDR1 is SGDLS, CDR2 YYNGEE. The V and J ends lost 3 bases and 5 bases respectively, with 15 bases between them. The CDR3 DNA sequence: TGTGCCAGCAGCGGGATCGGGGGGCAACACAATGAGCAGTTCTTC. Translated: CASSGIGGQHNEQFF.

The V gene is TRBV29-1, the J gene TRBJ2-3, with TRBD2 as a possible D gene (5 bases). CDR3 length: 19 residues. V lost 0 bases and J 2 bases, leaving 24 bases between the germline ends. Germline CDR1 reads SQVTM; CDR2 reads ANQGSEA. CDR3 nucleotide sequence: TGCAGCGTTGAAGATCAAGTCGCCGGGGTGGGGAAAGACACAGATACGCAGTATTTT. The encoded protein is CSVEDQVAGVGKDTDTQYF.

This clonotype was picked up many times. The CDR3 protein is CASSLITSDYNEQFF. CDR3 nucleotide sequence: TGTGCCAGCAGCTTAATCACTTCGGACTACAATGAGCAGTTCTTC. J is TRBJ2-1 and V is TRBV11-2, with D unclear. Trimming cost V 2 bases and J 3 bases, with 11 bases left between them. CDR1 is SGHAT, CDR2 FQNNGV, per germline. This CDR3 has 15 amino acids.

The rearrangement joins TRBV7-6 to TRBJ1-1; no definite D call. Trimming stripped 5 bases from V and 7 bases from J, with 17 bases between. The CDR3 is 14 amino acids. Germline V CDR1 and CDR2: SGHVS, FNYEAQ. This CDR3 is CASSPKVGNDEAFF. The CDR3 DNA reads TGTGCCAGCAGCCCGAAGGTCGGTAATGATGAAGCTTTCTTT.

This clonotype was found a few times. This sequence joins TRBV19 and TRBJ2-3; D possibly uses TRBD1 or TRBD2 (5 bases each). The CDR3 spans 15 residues. V lost 3 bases, J lost 1 base, and 11 bases lay in between. Germline CDR1 is LNHDA and CDR2 is SQIVND (reference sequence). The CDR3 DNA reads as TGTGCCAGTAGTATCTTTGGGACGGGCACAGATACGCAGTATTTT. Its protein product is CASSIFGTGTDTQYF.

V and J are TRBV4-3 and TRBJ1-5; 10 bases are a match to TRBD1. Germline lookup yields CDR1 LGHNA and CDR2 YSLEER. This CDR3 has 16 amino acids. Unmatched junction bases numbered 3, after V lost 0 bases and J lost 4 bases. CDR3 DNA sequence: TGCGCCAGCAGCCAAGATTTGGGACAGGGGAATCAGCCCCAGCATTTT. It yields the protein CASSQDLGQGNQPQHF.

The chain employs TRBV12-3 or TRBV12-4 and TRBJ2-5; D is unclear. The CDR3 covers 14 residues. Trimming took off 5 bases at V and 4 bases at J, with 14 bases between the two ends. The CDR3 here is CASSILWSRETQYF. The CDR3 nucleotides are TGTGCCAGCAGTATTCTGTGGTCGAGAGAGACCCAGTACTTC.

The chain recombines TRBV5-1 with TRBJ2-5, with 11 bases lining up with TRBD2. V dropped 1 base and J dropped 1; count of bases not matched to a gene: 12. Germline assignment: CDR1 SGHRS and CDR2 YFSETQ. There are 19 residues in the CDR3. Written as DNA, the CDR3 is TGCGCCAGCAGCTTGACAGGTCTAGCGGGGGGTTCGAGCCAAGAGACCCAGTACTTC. It specifies CASSLTGLAGGSSQETQYF.

The sample holds a few counts of this clonotype. The V and J genes are TRBV4-1 and TRBJ2-7; no definite D call. CDR3 length: 14 amino acids. V lost 0 bases and J lost 1, with 7 bases in between. Germline lookup yields CDR1 MGHRA and CDR2 YSYEKL. CDR3 residues: CASSQESRSYEQYF. CDR3 nucleotides: TGCGCCAGCAGCCAAGAGTCCCGTTCCTACGAGCAGTACTTC.

This chain uses TRBV6-2 or TRBV6-3 with TRBJ1-5, with D perhaps TRBD1 (5 bases). The CDR3 is 11 amino acids. Germline CDR1 and CDR2: MNHEY and SVGEGT. V gave up 8 bases and J gave up 5 bases, with 7 bases separating them. CDR3 in DNA: TGTGCCAGCGGAGGGGATCAGCCCCAGCATTTT. This gives the protein CASGGDQPQHF.

This chain uses TRBV12-3 or TRBV12-4 with TRBJ2-7; D is unclear. The CDR3 is 10 residues long. Trimming removed 8 bases at V and 2 bases at J, with 4 bases between. CDR3 residues: CASGTYEQYF. As DNA, the CDR3 is TGTGCCAGCGGCACCTACGAGCAGTACTTC.

This clonotype was detected a few times. The rearrangement joins TRBV6-2 or TRBV6-3 to TRBJ2-3, with D perhaps TRBD1 (6 bases). The V and J ends lost 6 bases and 2 bases respectively, with 9 bases between them. CDR1 and CDR2 from the germline V gene are MNHEY and SVGEGT. The CDR3 has 13 amino acids. CDR3 region: CASRRTVTDTQYF. Written as DNA, the CDR3 is TGTGCCAGCAGGCGGACAGTCACAGATACGCAGTATTTT.

This clonotype was observed a few times. The rearrangement uses TRBV7-9 and TRBJ2-7, with D maybe TRBD1 (5 bases). The V end was cut by 6 bases, the J end by 2 bases, with 14 bases between. The CDR3 runs 14 residues. CDR1 and CDR2 (germline): SEHNR, FQNEAQ (reference sequence). CDR3 sequence (DNA): TGTGCCAGCAGTGATCGACAGAGACCCTACGAGCAGTACGTC. Translation gives CASSDRQRPYEQYV.

J is TRBJ2-3 and V is TRBV24-1; a weak D match, TRBD2 (5 bases). The CDR3 runs 14 residues. Trimming took off 5 bases at V and 5 bases at J, with 13 bases between the two ends. CDR1 KGHDR and CDR2 SFDVKD come from the germline V gene. The CDR3 bases are TGTGCCACCAGTGTCACCGGGGATGGAGATACGCAGTATTTT. Residues: CATSVTGDGDTQYF.

This clonotype occurred a few times. The chain uses TRBV9 and TRBJ2-3; 8 bases are a match to TRBD2. CDR3 size: 15 residues. V was clipped by 0 bases and J by 7 bases; unmatched bases: 7. Per the germline V gene, CDR1 is SGDLS and CDR2 is YYNGEE. The CDR3 nucleotides read TGTGCCAGCAGCGTAGGCGGTAGCGGGGCAAATACGCAGTATTTT. This codes for CASSVGGSGANTQYF.

In its sample, this clonotype was seen a few times. The chain recombines TRBV4-3 with TRBJ2-1; 9 bases align to TRBD1. The CDR3 is 16 amino acids. The trim removed 1 base at V and 5 bases at J, leaving 6 bases unmatched. Germline V gene sequence: CDR1 LGHNA, CDR2 YSLEER. The CDR3 DNA is TGCGCCAGCAGCCAAGGGGCGGACAGGGGCGACAATGAGCAGTTCTTC. Its protein is CASSQGADRGDNEQFF.

The chain uses TRBV11-2 and TRBJ2-7; 8 bases line up with TRBD1. Germline V gene sequence: CDR1 SGHAT, CDR2 FQNNGV. The CDR3 is 15 residues long. Unmatched junction bases numbered 8, after V lost 4 bases and J lost 3 bases. CDR3 region: CASSSPGTGDYEQYF. CDR3 coding DNA: TGTGCCAGCAGCTCCCCCGGGACAGGAGACTACGAGCAGTACTTC.

The genes are TRBV12-3 or TRBV12-4 and TRBJ2-2, with 7 nucleotides matching TRBD2. The CDR3 sequence is 14 residues long. The V gene end was trimmed by 8 bases and the J gene end by 5 bases; junction bases not matched to a gene: 8. CDR3 loop: CASGGGTPTGELFF. In DNA, the CDR3 is TGTGCCAGCGGGGGAGGGACCCCAACCGGGGAGCTGTTTTTT.

This clonotype turned up a few times. The chain joins TRBV18 to TRBJ2-1; weak D call: TRBD2 (5 bases). Trimming stripped 8 bases from V and 9 bases from J, with 11 bases between. This CDR3 is built from 11 residues. Germline V gene lookup returns CDR1 KGHSH and CDR2 LQKENI. CDR3 protein: CASHGVGEQFF. CDR3 bases: TGTGCCAGCCACGGGGTTGGTGAGCAGTTCTTC.

J is TRBJ1-6 and V is TRBV4-3; no firm D call. CDR1 and CDR2 (germline): LGHNA, YSLEER. Trimming took 0 bases from V and 8 from J, leaving 17 bases between them. The CDR3 has 17 amino acids. The CDR3 sequence is CASSQEVRQRWDSPLHF. In DNA form, the CDR3 reads TGCGCCAGCAGCCAAGAAGTGCGGCAACGATGGGATTCACCCCTCCACTTT.

This clonotype was counted a few times. V is TRBV6-2 or TRBV6-3 and J is TRBJ1-5; D is perhaps TRBD1 (6 bases). The CDR3 contains 17 residues. Germline values: CDR1 MNHEY, CDR2 SVGEGT. V dropped 4 bases and J dropped 0 bases, with 16 bases sitting between them. The CDR3 DNA reads as TGTGCCAGCAGTTCCCCACTCGACAGGAATAGCAATCAGCCCCAGCATTTT. Protein product: CASSSPLDRNSNQPQHF.

The chain couples TRBV4-3 to TRBJ2-3; 11 positions match TRBD2. CDR1 and CDR2 (germline): LGHNA, YSLEER. V lost 0 bases to trimming and J lost 1 base; unmatched junction nucleotides: 15. This CDR3 has 21 amino acids. CDR3 nucleotide sequence: TGCGCCAGCAGCCAAGATGCAAGTCAGGGGACTAGCGGTGACCGCACAGATACGCAGTATTTT. Amino acid sequence: CASSQDASQGTSGDRTDTQYF.

This CDR3 reads CASSGTGGSRETQYF. DNA for the CDR3: TGTGCCAGCAGCGGCACAGGGGGCTCCCGAGAGACCCAGTACTTC. V usage is TRBV7-2 and J usage is TRBJ2-5, with 9 bases matching TRBD1. This CDR3 spans 15 amino acids. Germline V lookup: CDR1 SGHTA, CDR2 FQGNSA. The V segment lost 5 bases and the J segment 4 bases; nucleotides outside the gene matches: 8.

The V gene is TRBV25-1, the J gene TRBJ2-5; D possibly corresponds to TRBD2 (6 bases). The V end was cut by 7 bases, the J end by 3 bases, with 9 bases between. This CDR3 contains 12 residues. Germline lookup yields CDR1 MGHDK and CDR2 SYGVNS. The CDR3 DNA reads as TGTGCCAGCACGGGGGTCGAAGAGACCCAGTACTTC. Translating it yields CASTGVEETQYF.

This clonotype has only one observation. The genes are TRBV5-5 and TRBJ2-3; D not certain. CDR3 length: 12 amino acids. Germline lookup yields CDR1 SGHKS and CDR2 YYEKEE (reference sequence). V lost 2 bases to trimming and J lost 14 bases, with 15 bases between them. As DNA, the CDR3 is TGTGCCAGCAGCTTCGGCCAGCCCGTTTGGTATTTT. It encodes CASSFGQPVWYF.

This clonotype showed up many times. The rearrangement uses TRBV18 and TRBJ1-4; D is perhaps TRBD1 (6 bases). Trimming removed 3 bases from V and 0 bases from J, with 17 bases in between. This CDR3 region has 18 residues. Germline V gene data show CDR1 as KGHSH and CDR2 as LQKENI. CDR3 sequence reads: CASSPSVGGVATNEKLFF. The CDR3 DNA is TGTGCCAGCTCACCCTCGGTGGGGGGCGTCGCAACTAATGAAAAACTGTTTTTT.

This clonotype appeared a few times. The CDR3 here is CASSQGYWGRRTEAFF. CDR3 nucleotide sequence: TGCGCCAGCAGCCAGGGGTATTGGGGGCGGAGGACTGAAGCTTTCTTT. The chain employs TRBV4-3 and TRBJ1-1; D possibly corresponds to TRBD1 (6 bases). The CDR3 covers 16 residues. V was clipped by 3 bases and J by 5 bases, with 19 bases between them. Per germline, CDR1 LGHNA and CDR2 YSLEER.

V is TRBV20-1 and J is TRBJ1-6, with 8 bases lining up with TRBD1. The V gene end was trimmed by 5 bases and the J gene end by 7 bases; junction bases not matched to a gene: 7. The CDR3 runs to 14 residues. Germline V lookup: CDR1 DFQATT, CDR2 SNEGSKA (reference sequence). The CDR3 loop reads CSARQGAENSPLHF. The CDR3 nucleotides are TGCAGTGCTCGCCAGGGGGCGGAGAATTCACCCCTCCACTTT.

This clonotype was counted ten times or more. The gene calls are TRBV6-5 and TRBJ2-1, with a tentative D call TRBD2 (6 bases). Germline V gene lookup returns CDR1 MNHEY and CDR2 SVGAGI. This CDR3 is built from 15 residues. Trimming took 2 bases from V and 2 from J, leaving 10 bases between them. CDR3: CASSYGAGPYNEQFF. CDR3 in DNA: TGTGCCAGCAGTTACGGAGCGGGCCCCTACAATGAGCAGTTCTTC.